This T cell receptor (beta chain) was captured by sequencing in a study of T-cell reconstitution after alpha-beta-depleted transplantation in children. Unique molecular identifiers were incorporated into the prepared TCRbeta library. TCRdb ran MiXCR on the PCR reads and lists one entry per CDR3 protein. The table has roughly 200,000 distinct CDR3 sequences, 8% to 9.5% seen once. The trim removed 5 bases at V and 6 bases at J, leaving 13 bases unmatched. In germline, CDR1 is PRHDT, CDR2 FYEKMQ (reference sequence). This CDR3 is built from 17 residues. The material sequenced was PBMCs from the stem cell graft donor, taken from the stem cell graft. The TCR sequence derives from a human donor who donated a stem cell graft to a child with acute lymphoblastic leukemia. The chain combines TRBV13 with TRBJ2-3; 11 positions match TRBD2. CDR3 region: CASSPGLSSGGTDTQYF. As DNA, the CDR3 is TGTGCCAGCAGCCCAGGCCTTTCTAGCGGGGGGACCGATACGCAGTATTTT.